These T cell receptor beta chains were read from a single sample in a study of blood T cell repertoires in COVID-19. TCRdb's table, derived via immunoSEQ multiplex PCR, lists solely in-frame clones and lacks some. The sample has over 10,000 clones; approximately 90% are singletons. The sample consisted of peripheral blood. These receptors were taken from a human donor in a cohort sampled during active COVID-19. CDR3s leave out the opening cysteine and the closing phenylalanine or tryptophan. Each record gives: V gene, clone size, J gene, CDR3 protein. For some rows the clone size is stated as once, few or many, or as a class when expanded; others skip it.

TRBV6-5	NA	TRBJ2-2	ASTPGGAGELF
TRBV2	NA	TRBJ2-4	ASSLQGAFSKNIQY
TRBV5-1	NA	TRBJ1-2	ASSLVGTPYGYT
TRBV5-1	NA	TRBJ2-1	ASSSTGRVNNEQF
TRBV6-1	NA	TRBJ2-1	ASSVYHGTGAYNEQF
TRBV9	NA	TRBJ2-1	ASSVAGNEQF
TRBV28	NA	TRBJ2-2	ASRRLNTGELF
TRBV15	NA	TRBJ2-5	ATSLATAGEETQY
TRBV5-1	NA	TRBJ2-1	ASSLDGGPHNEQF
TRBV19	NA	TRBJ1-1	ASSPQGQFGEAF
TRBV10-2	few	TRBJ2-3	ASSESPVSTDTQY
TRBV7-9	NA	TRBJ2-2	ASSLQGSTGELF
TRBV3-1/TRBV3-2	once	TRBJ1-4	ASSQVVGQGNEKLF
TRBV6-1	few	TRBJ1-6	ASSEVQNNSPLH
TRBV28	NA	TRBJ2-7	ASRRQGLSYEQY
TRBV30	NA	TRBJ1-2	AWSEGRGYGYT
TRBV19	NA	TRBJ1-2	ASTLTRGASDGYT
TRBV20-1	NA	TRBJ2-5	SAGETQY
TRBV5-1	NA	TRBJ2-3	ASSLDGGRTDTQY
TRBV11-3	NA	TRBJ1-3	ASSHGQGALNSGNTIY
TRBV2	NA	TRBJ1-2	ASSVWQGVNGYT
TRBV9	NA	TRBJ2-7	ASSGGQGRYEQY
TRBV4-2	NA	TRBJ1-5	ASSQDGGETQPQH
TRBV4-3	NA	TRBJ1-3	ASSQVAGGLSGNTIY
TRBV4-1	NA	TRBJ2-7	ASSQDHRGGRNYEQY
TRBV5-1	once	TRBJ2-7	ASSLGTGTGLFYEQY
TRBV9	NA	TRBJ2-3	ASSVSGGASTDTQY
TRBV28	NA	TRBJ2-1	ASSFSGTGFRNEQF
TRBV7-2	NA	TRBJ2-7	ASSFIAGGPQEQY
TRBV5-8	NA	TRBJ2-3	ASSLGDRYTDTQY
TRBV9	NA	TRBJ1-5	ASSPGGGHQPQH
TRBV19	NA	TRBJ2-1	ASSSSGRTFDEQF
TRBV6-5	NA	TRBJ2-1	ASRPGLAGTYEQF
TRBV4-1	NA	TRBJ1-4	ASSPESKVSGKLF
TRBV24-1	NA	TRBJ2-7	ATSETATGAIEQY
TRBV2	NA	TRBJ1-6	ASAQALWNSPLH
TRBV19	NA	TRBJ1-4	ASSIGSGREKLF